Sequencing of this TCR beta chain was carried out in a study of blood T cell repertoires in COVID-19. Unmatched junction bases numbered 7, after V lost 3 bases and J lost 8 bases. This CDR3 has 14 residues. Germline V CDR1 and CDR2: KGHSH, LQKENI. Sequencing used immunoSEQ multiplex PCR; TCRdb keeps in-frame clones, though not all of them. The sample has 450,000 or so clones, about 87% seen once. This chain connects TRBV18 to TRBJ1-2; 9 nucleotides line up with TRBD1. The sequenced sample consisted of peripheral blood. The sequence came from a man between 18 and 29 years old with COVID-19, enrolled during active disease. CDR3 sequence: CASSPLDRGGGYTF. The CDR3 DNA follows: TGTGCCAGCTCACCCCTGGACAGGGGCGGCGGCTACACCTTC.